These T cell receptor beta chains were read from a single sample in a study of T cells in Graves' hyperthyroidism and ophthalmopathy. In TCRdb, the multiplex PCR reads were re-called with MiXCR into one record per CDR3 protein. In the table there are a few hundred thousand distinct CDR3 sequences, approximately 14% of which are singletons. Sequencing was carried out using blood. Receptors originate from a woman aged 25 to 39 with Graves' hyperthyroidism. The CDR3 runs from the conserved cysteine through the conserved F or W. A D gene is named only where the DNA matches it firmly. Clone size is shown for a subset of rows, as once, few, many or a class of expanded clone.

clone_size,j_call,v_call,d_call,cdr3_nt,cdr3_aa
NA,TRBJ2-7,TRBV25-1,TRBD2,TGTGCCAGCAGTGAATTGTGGGAGGGGTACGAGCAGTACTTC,CASSELWEGYEQYF
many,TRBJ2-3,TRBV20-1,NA,TGCAGTGCTAAGAAAAATATGAGGGATACGCAGTATTTT,CSAKKNMRDTQYF
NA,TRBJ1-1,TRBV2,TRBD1,TGTGCCACCAGGGGGGACCACGGGGGCACTGAAGCTTTCTTT,CATRGDHGGTEAFF
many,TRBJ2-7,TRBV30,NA,TGTGCCTGGAGTGTACCTATTAGCGTCCACGAGCAGTACTTC,CAWSVPISVHEQYF
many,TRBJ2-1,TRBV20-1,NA,TGCAGTGCTAGCGGGTCGATGACTACCATTGAGGGAGATGAGCAGTTCTTC,CSASGSMTTIEGDEQFF
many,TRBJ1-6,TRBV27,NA,TGTGCCAGCAGTTTATTAGGCAGGCCCCTCCACTTT,CASSLLGRPLHF
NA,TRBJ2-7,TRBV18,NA,TGTGCCAGCGGAATCGCGGGCTACGAGCAGTACTTC,CASGIAGYEQYF
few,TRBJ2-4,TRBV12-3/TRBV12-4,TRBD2,TGTGCCAGCAGCTATACTAGCGGGAGCGCCAAAAACATTCAGTACTTC,CASSYTSGSAKNIQYF
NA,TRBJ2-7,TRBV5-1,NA,TGCGCCAGCAGCCAAACTATGTCCTACGAGCAGTACTTC,CASSQTMSYEQYF
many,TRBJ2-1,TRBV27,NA,TGTGCCAGCACTGATGGGAATGAGCAGTTCTTC,CASTDGNEQFF
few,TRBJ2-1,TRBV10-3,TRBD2,TGTGCCATCAGTGAGTCGGACCCACTAGCGGGAGACAATGAGCAGTTCTTC,CAISESDPLAGDNEQFF
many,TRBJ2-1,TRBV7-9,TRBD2,TGTGCCAGCAGCTTAGACGGGAGGGCCTGGGATGAGCAGTTCTTC,CASSLDGRAWDEQFF
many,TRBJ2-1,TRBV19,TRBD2,TGTGCCAGTAGTATCGGGACTAGCGGGAGTACGTTCGATGAGCAGTTCTTC,CASSIGTSGSTFDEQFF